This entry is about one T cell receptor (beta chain). Authors' processing steps: Using reference gene primer amplification, nucleated cell counts were estimated. Sequencing was performed with immunoSEQ multiplex PCR; in TCRdb, only in-frame clones are kept and a portion is missing. The V and J calls and clone size come from that table; D and trimming were worked out from the DNA. The sample comprises about 100,000 clones, roughly nine tenths of which are singletons, and over 2% rests with the top ten. The record originates from a study of blood T cell repertoires in COVID-19. Study at large: The samples span acute and convalescent COVID-19 from the United States, Italy and Spain. Sample material is recorded as cDNA or gDNA derived from T cells, B-cell-depleted T cells, or PBMCs.

Germline CDR1 reads LNHDA; CDR2 reads SQIVND (reference sequence). V gave up 7 bases and J gave up 1 base, with 13 bases separating them. The CDR3 contains 15 residues. The chain recombines TRBV19 with TRBJ2-2; tentatively, D is TRBD1 (6 bases). The receptor was isolated from a middle-aged man with active COVID-19. The material sequenced was peripheral blood. As DNA, the CDR3 is TGTGCCAGTAATCCTCCGGGACAGAACACCGGGGAGCTGTTTTTT. It encodes CASNPPGQNTGELFF. Drawing the rest from reference TRBV19 and TRBJ2-2, the complete variable domain is DGGITQSPKYLFRKEGQNVTLSCEQNLNHDAMYWYRQDPGQGLRLIYYSQIVNDFQKGDIAEGYSVSREKKESFPLTVTSAQKNPTAFYLCASNPPGQNTGELFFGEGSRLTVL.